This T cell receptor beta chain is from a study of T cells in Graves' hyperthyroidism and ophthalmopathy (dated by TCRdb to between 2019 and 2020). Background on the whole study: Peripheral blood samples were taken at the time of initial diagnosis, prior to any treatment. A discovery cohort of roughly 100 patients, about 44 with Graves' ophthalmopathy and 55 to 65 with stable Graves' hyperthyroidism, was used to find distinguishing TCR V-J signatures. The roughly 100 discovery patients were divided at random into training and test sets in a 7:3 ratio. TCR Vbeta CDR3 sequencing of roughly 140 peripheral blood samples (43 ophthalmopathy, roughly 72 hyperthyroidism and roughly 17 progressor patients) is reported in the paper. Thyroid tissue and blood T-cell repertoires from roughly six Graves' hyperthyroidism patients were also compared in the study. Prospective prediction of ophthalmopathy was tested in an independent validation cohort of 18 to 20 hyperthyroidism patients and 17 patients who later progressed to ophthalmopathy. After sampling, hyperthyroidism patients received methimazole starting at 30 mg daily, and ophthalmopathy patients received high-dose intravenous methylprednisolone. What the work shows at the level of the full study, not this receptor alone: Most expanded thyroid clonotypes (frequency above 0.001) were also detected in blood, a finding suggesting that blood repertoires may reflect thyroid immune responses. A 13 V-J signature model separated ophthalmopathy from stable hyperthyroidism, with 87.88% sensitivity and roughly 81% specificity in cross-validation and 80%/75% in testing. During validation, the model predicted progression to ophthalmopathy a median of approximately 7 months ahead of onset, with 70.59% sensitivity and roughly 72% specificity. No statistical method was used to fix the sample size in advance, and group allocation was not hidden from the investigators.

Regarding this clonotype: Its antigen remains unidentified. No base quality information exists; no much larger clone differs at one position.

Amplification of TCR beta CDR3 regions was carried out from RNA transcripts. A first-round RT-PCR of the TCR CDR3 used the HTBI primer set with the Qiagen OneStep RT-PCR kit. Libraries were constructed in a second round of multiplex PCR, after which size selection and purification were performed. Paired-end sequencing of the libraries was performed with 100 bp reads on an Illumina HiSeq2000. As for how the authors treated the data: SOAPnuke was used to process the raw data, removing reads that contained adapters or uncalled bases, had a mean Phred below 15, or lacked an exact match to the constant primer or identifier. COPE v1.2.5 was used to merge high-quality paired reads, and clonotypes were defined as unique nucleotide sequences. MiTCR v1.1 was used to align the clonotypes against IMGT TRBV, TRBD and TRBJ reference segments. The analysis was restricted to V-J combinations with a frequency above 0.0001, which together covered roughly 99% of the repertoires. A TCS score was defined as the ratio of F50 (clonal expansion) to E x V (chaos), with BLOSUM62-based TCRdist applied between CDR3 peptides within each V-J. Welch's t-statistics and random forest reduced 500 to 650 V-J features to 13, which were used in a naive Bayes classifier (R e1071). TCRdb reprocessed the public reads (quality trimming at Q25 with fastp, clone calling with MiXCR) and kept in-frame beta chains. Entries are consolidated by CDR3 protein sequence, retaining the most common genes and DNA. TCRdb's processing, not the authors' own work, is the source of the V and J calls. The sample includes about 530,000 distinct CDR3 sequences, with roughly 18% observed a single time. About 16% of the sample rests with the top ten.

Ophthalmopathy patients had moderately to severely active disease, Clinical Activity Score of at least 3, NOSPECS grade of at least 4, and duration under 3 months. Exclusion was applied to patients with uncontrolled infections, other autoimmune diseases, pregnancy or lactation. Diagnoses were established on the basis of clinical symptoms, serum thyroxine and TRAb, thyroid ultrasound, and orbital computed tomography. Ficoll-Paque density gradient centrifugation was used to isolate PBMCs from around 9.1 ml of fresh peripheral blood. Trizol reagent was used to extract total RNA, and RNA quality was then checked on an Agilent 2100 Bioanalyzer. V drops 7 bases and J drops 1 base, leaving 14 bases in between. The germline V gene provides CDR1 MNHNS and CDR2 SASEGT. The CDR3 holds 15 amino acids from the cysteine to the phenylalanine. The read is trimmed to its CDR3 DNA, 45 bases read in frame from base 1.

Material for sequencing was blood. Recombination joined TRBV6-1 with TRBJ1-5; the D gene cannot be named for sure. The sequence was collected from a woman aged 18-29 years with Graves' ophthalmopathy. The encoded CDR3 is CASTFDGASNQPQHF. In nucleotides, the sequence is TGTGCCAGCACCTTCGATGGCGCCAGCAATCAGCCCCAGCATTTT.